This passage covers 10 T cell receptor beta chains from one sample sequenced in a study of cytomegalovirus exposure and HLA in healthy donors. 13 Jbeta primers and 60 Vbeta primers were used for the PCR. Libraries were prepared by immunoSEQ multiplex PCR; TCRdb keeps only in-frame clonotypes and omits some of them. The data contain some 140,000 clones, approximately 80% of them singletons. The sample comprised PBMCs. These receptor sequences come from a male donor in good health and CMV-seropositive.

The chain has TRBV7-8 and TRBJ1-4; a weak D match, TRBD1 (5 bases). This CDR3 region has 15 residues. V lost 4 bases and J 6 bases, leaving 15 bases between the germline ends. In germline, CDR1 is SGHVS, CDR2 FQNEAQ. In DNA form, the CDR3 reads TGTGCCAGCAGCTCCGCGGGGACCGGGGATGAAAAACTGTTTTTT. It yields the protein CASSSAGTGDEKLFF.

The J gene is TRBJ2-1, the V gene TRBV28, with 9 nucleotides matching TRBD2. V shed 3 bases and J 7 bases; nucleotides not matched to a gene: 7. Per germline, CDR1 MDHEN and CDR2 SYDVKM. The CDR3 consists of 15 residues. The CDR3 bases are TGTGCCAGCAGTTTTGGCGGGAGGGCCGTTAATGAGCAGTTCTTC. Residues: CASSFGGRAVNEQFF.

A single count supports this clone. The J gene is TRBJ1-1, the V gene TRBV9; D perhaps matches TRBD1 (5 bases). Germline V gene lookup returns CDR1 SGDLS and CDR2 YYNGEE. The CDR3 loop spans 15 amino acids. Trimming cost V 0 bases and J 0 bases, with 9 bases left between them. Written as DNA, the CDR3 is TGTGCCAGCAGCGTAGCCCCAGGGATGAACACTGAAGCTTTCTTT. Protein: CASSVAPGMNTEAFF.

The gene calls are TRBV29-1 and TRBJ1-4; 11 nucleotides line up with TRBD1. CDR3 size: 15 residues. The V and J ends lost 4 bases and 8 bases, in that order; junction bases with no gene match: 9. Germline CDR1 is SQVTM and CDR2 is ANQGSEA. CDR3 residues: CSVADPGQGGEKLFF. The DNA of the CDR3 is TGCAGCGTTGCCGACCCGGGACAGGGGGGAGAAAAACTGTTTTTT.

The V and J genes are TRBV7-2 and TRBJ2-5; no definite D call. The J call is in doubt because the DNA end fits TRBJ2-7 better. Germline CDR1 reads SGHTA; CDR2 reads FQGNSA. The CDR3 runs 13 residues. The CDR3 is CASSLPNSYEQYF. The DNA for the CDR3 is TGTGCCAGCAGCTTACCGAACTCCTACGAGCAGTACTTC.

The J gene is TRBJ1-6, the V gene TRBV5-1; a weak D match, TRBD1 (6 bases). The germline gives CDR1 SGHRS, CDR2 YFSETQ. There are 17 residues in the CDR3. Trimming removed 0 bases from V and 7 bases from J, with 17 bases in between. This CDR3 is CASSLGQRRDRNSPLHF. The CDR3 DNA reads TGCGCCAGCAGCTTGGGACAGCGTCGAGACAGGAATTCACCCCTCCACTTT.

The rearrangement joins TRBV7-2 to TRBJ2-7; 8 bases are shared with TRBD1. The CDR3 runs 14 residues. The ends lost 5 bases at V and 3 bases at J; junction bases unmatched: 6. In germline, CDR1 is SGHTA, CDR2 FQGNSA. The CDR3 loop is CASSPGTGGYEQYF. For the CDR3, the DNA is TGTGCCAGCAGCCCCGGGACAGGAGGCTACGAGCAGTACTTC.

CDR3 sequence: CASSSSGMETQYF. CDR3 coding DNA: TGTGCCAGCAGCTCTAGCGGGATGGAGACCCAGTACTTC. This chain links TRBV7-2 with TRBJ2-5; TRBD2 aligns across 9 bases. The CDR3 is made up of 13 amino acids. The J segment lost 5 bases and the V segment lost 4 bases, leaving 2 bases of the junction unmatched. Germline CDR1 is SGHTA and CDR2 is FQGNSA.

This clone was seen a single time. This rearrangement joins TRBV7-9 to TRBJ2-2; 11 bases match TRBD2. This CDR3 is built from 17 residues. Losses at the gene ends were 4 bases for V and 1 base for J; bases not matched to a gene: 5. Germline V gene sequence: CDR1 SEHNR, CDR2 FQNEAQ (reference sequence). The CDR3 spells CASSSKLAGGNTGELFF. The CDR3 nucleotides are TGTGCCAGCAGCTCCAAGCTAGCGGGAGGGAACACCGGGGAGCTGTTTTTT.

The rearrangement links TRBV15 to TRBJ1-5, with 10 positions matching TRBD1. From germline, CDR1 is LNHNV and CDR2 YYDKDF (reference sequence). V shed 5 bases, J shed 6 bases, and the junction held 10 bases outside the gene matches. The CDR3 sequence is 16 residues long. CDR3 in DNA: TGTGCCACCAGCGATACGCGGACAGGGGGACGTCAGCCCCAGCATTTT. Protein sequence: CATSDTRTGGRQPQHF.